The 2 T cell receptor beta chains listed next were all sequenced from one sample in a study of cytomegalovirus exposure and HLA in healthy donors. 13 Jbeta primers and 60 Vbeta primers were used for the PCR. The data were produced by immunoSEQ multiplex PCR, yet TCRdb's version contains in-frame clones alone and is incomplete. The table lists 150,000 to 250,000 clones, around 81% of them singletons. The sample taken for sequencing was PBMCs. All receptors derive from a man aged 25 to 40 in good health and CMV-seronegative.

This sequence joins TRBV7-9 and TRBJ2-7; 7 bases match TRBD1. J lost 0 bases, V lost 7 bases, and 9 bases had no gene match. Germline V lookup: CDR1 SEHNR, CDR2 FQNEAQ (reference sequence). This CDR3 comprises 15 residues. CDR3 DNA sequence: TGTGCCAGCAACACACAGGGGCCCCGCTCCTACGAGCAGTACTTC. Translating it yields CASNTQGPRSYEQYF.

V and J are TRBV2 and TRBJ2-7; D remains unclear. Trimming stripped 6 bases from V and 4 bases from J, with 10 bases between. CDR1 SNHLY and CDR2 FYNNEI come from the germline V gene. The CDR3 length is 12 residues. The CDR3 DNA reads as TGTGCCAGCAGACTCACGCTTTACGAGCAGTACTTC. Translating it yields CASRLTLYEQYF.